This T cell receptor (beta chain) emerged from a study of T cell responses to AZD1222 COVID-19 vaccine. The study, taken as a whole, reports: Across the whole spike, CD4 TCRs peaked at regions 160-218 and 743-854. White British people made up most donors, females outnumbered males, and clonal diversity was possibly underestimated. It was only a handful of AZD1222 recipients who were seropositive at baseline. Repertoires were obtained only post-peak T cell response.

Some clones are missing from TCRdb's copy, which holds only in-frame ones; the method was immunoSEQ multiplex PCR. There are 55,000 to 80,000 clones in the sample; about four fifths occur only once, and over 8% lies in the top ten. Of note for this clone: Its specificity is unknown.

The CDR3 runs 15 residues. Germline trimming cut 7 bases from V and 0 bases from J; bases unmatched to any gene: 12. CDR1 and CDR2 (germline): SQVTM, ANQGSEA. The receptor was isolated from an adult in good health. V is TRBV29-1 and J is TRBJ2-7; TRBD1 aligns across 7 bases. The sequences come from peripheral blood, collected on day 0 of AZD1222 vaccination. In DNA form, the CDR3 reads TGCAGCGCCCAGGGCGGACAGGTGAGCTCCTACGAGCAGTACTTC. Translated: CSAQGGQVSSYEQYF.